This TCR beta chain was obtained from a study of early T cells in non-severe SARS-CoV-2 infection. TCRdb re-called the 5' RACE reads with MiXCR, one entry per CDR3 protein. The sample shows tens of thousands of distinct CDR3 sequences, 6% to 7.5% of them seen only once. The CDR3 runs 16 residues. CDR1 is MNHEY and CDR2 is SMNVEV in the germline V gene (reference sequence). V shed 2 bases and J 5 bases; nucleotides not matched to a gene: 11. Only a few counts were recorded for this clonotype. Sample: whole blood, taken at baseline. This clonotype was obtained from an adult who was a healthcare worker with PCR-confirmed SARS-CoV-2 infection or an uninfected control (not recorded which). V gene TRBV27 combines with J gene TRBJ1-1; TRBD1 agrees at 7 bases. The CDR3 protein is CASSLGPPGGETEAFF. The CDR3 DNA follows: TGTGCCAGCAGTTTAGGTCCCCCAGGGGGGGAAACTGAAGCTTTCTTT.